The rows below give T cell receptor beta chains drawn from one sample of a study of cytomegalovirus exposure and HLA in healthy donors. Method: immunoSEQ multiplex PCR; TCRdb's copy keeps in-frame clones and lacks some. The sample includes around 130,000 clones, about 85% of them seen just once. Sequencing used PBMCs. The receptors stem from a boy under 18 in good health and CMV-seronegative. Both conserved end residues are part of each CDR3. The D gene is left open where the match is weak. The size of a clone is reported for some rows only, either as once, few or many, or as a class for expanded clones.

NA	NA	TRBV15	TRBJ1-1	TGTGCCACCAGTCTGGACAGATTGAACACTGAAGCTTTCTTT	CATSLDRLNTEAFF
NA	NA	TRBV5-1	TRBJ2-2	TGCGCCAGCAGCCTGACGACAAAGAACACCGGGGAGCTGTTTTTT	CASSLTTKNTGELFF
NA	NA	TRBV18	TRBJ2-7	TGTGCCAGCTCACCCGCCGGGCGGGGTAGCTCCTACGAGCAGTACTTC	CASSPAGRGSSYEQYF
TRBD1	NA	TRBV27	TRBJ1-5	TGTGCCCCCCGAAGGGACAGCGCGGGGAATCAGCCCCAGCATTTT	CAPRRDSAGNQPQHF
TRBD1	few	TRBV14	TRBJ1-2	TGTGCCAGCAGCCCGAGGGACAGGGGGGTCTATGGCTACACCTTC	CASSPRDRGVYGYTF
NA	NA	TRBV13	TRBJ1-5	TGTGCCAGCAGTCGTAGGACAGCCGGAGAGCCCCAGCATTTT	CASSRRTAGEPQHF
TRBD2	NA	TRBV7-9	TRBJ2-7	TGTGCCAGCAGCTTATCTAGCGGGAGGATTCACGAGCAGTACTTC	CASSLSSGRIHEQYF
NA	NA	TRBV28	TRBJ1-1	TGTGCCAGCAGTTTAGTCGTAGGGGTCGGCACTGAAGCTTTCTTT	CASSLVVGVGTEAFF
TRBD1	once	TRBV19	TRBJ1-3	TGTGCCAGTAGTACGGGACAGGTTCGTTTTGGAAACACCATATATTTT	CASSTGQVRFGNTIYF
NA	NA	TRBV19	TRBJ1-5	TGTGCCAGTAGACGGAGTCCGAGCAATCAGCCCCAGCATTTT	CASRRSPSNQPQHF
NA	NA	TRBV5-4	TRBJ2-7	TGTGCCAGCAGCTTGGGACAGAAGTTATCCTCCTACGAGCAGTACTTC	CASSLGQKLSSYEQYF
NA	once	TRBV5-4	TRBJ2-2	TGTGCCAGCAGCTTGTGGCAGGAGAACACCGGGGAGCTGTTTTTT	CASSLWQENTGELFF
TRBD2	NA	TRBV5-6	TRBJ2-2	TGTGCCAGCAGCCCCAGGGCTAGCGGAAACACCGGGGAGCTGTTTTTT	CASSPRASGNTGELFF
TRBD2	NA	TRBV7-6	TRBJ2-7	TGTGCCAGCAGCCCAAGGACTAGCGGGAAGGTACTAGGCGAGCAGTACTTC	CASSPRTSGKVLGEQYF
TRBD2	NA	TRBV10-3	TRBJ2-5	TGTGCCATCAGCTCCCCAGCGGGGGCCCGGGAAGAGACCCAGTACTTC	CAISSPAGAREETQYF
TRBD2	NA	TRBV30	TRBJ2-1	TGTGCCTGGAGTTCGCGACTAGCGATGAATGAGCAGTTCTTC	CAWSSRLAMNEQFF
NA	NA	TRBV7-6	TRBJ1-1	TGTGCCAGCAGCTTAGGGAGGATACCGAACACTGAAGCTTTCTTT	CASSLGRIPNTEAFF
TRBD2	NA	TRBV5-4	TRBJ2-5	TGTGCCAGCAGCTCCCCAACCCTAGCGGGGGTAGAGACCCAGTACTTC	CASSSPTLAGVETQYF
TRBD2	NA	TRBV2	TRBJ2-1	TGTGCCAGCAGTGAAGCCCTATGGGCGGGGGGGCAGTTCAATGAGCAGTTCTTC	CASSEALWAGGQFNEQFF
TRBD1	once	TRBV19	TRBJ1-5	TGTGCCAGTAGTGATCCGGGACAGGGTAACAATCAGCCCCAGCATTTT	CASSDPGQGNNQPQHF
TRBD1	NA	TRBV23-1	TRBJ1-5	TGCGCCAGCCGAATAAGTACAGGGGAGTGTGGTCAGCCCCAGCATTTT	CASRISTGECGQPQHF
NA	NA	TRBV4-3	TRBJ2-7	TGCGCCAGCAGCCAAGATCTAAGTTCCTCCTACGAGCAGTACTTC	CASSQDLSSSYEQYF
NA	NA	TRBV30	TRBJ2-3	TGTGCCTGGAAGCCAGGGAGGAACACAGATACGCAGTATTTT	CAWKPGRNTDTQYF
TRBD1	NA	TRBV5-1	TRBJ2-7	TGCGCCAGTAAGACAGGGGGCTCCTACGAGCAGTACTTC	CASKTGGSYEQYF
NA	NA	TRBV5-1	TRBJ2-7	TGCGCCAGCAGCATAGAAGGACGAGCGGTGTACTTC	CASSIEGRAVYF
TRBD2	NA	TRBV9	TRBJ2-5	TGTGCCAGCAGCGGCGGGGGAGGGGAGACCCAGTACTTC	CASSGGGGETQYF
TRBD2	NA	TRBV4-3	TRBJ2-2	TGCGCCAGCAGCCTGAGAGCGGGAGGGACCGGGGAGCTGTTTTTT	CASSLRAGGTGELFF
NA	few	TRBV29-1	TRBJ1-1	TGCAGCGTTGAGCGGGGGGCAGCGAATGAAGCTTTCTTT	CSVERGAANEAFF
NA	NA	TRBV19	TRBJ2-7	TGTGCCAGTAGTACAACTCGGACACCAAGGGACGAGCAGTACTTC	CASSTTRTPRDEQYF
NA	NA	TRBV7-9	TRBJ2-7	TGTGCCAGCAGCTTAAATTTGCGTTTCTACGAGCAGTACTTC	CASSLNLRFYEQYF
TRBD1	NA	TRBV19	TRBJ2-3	TGTGCCAGTAGTCCACCGGGACAGGGGGTAGGAGATACGCAGTATTTT	CASSPPGQGVGDTQYF
NA	NA	TRBV29-1	TRBJ2-1	TGCAGCGCCGCAGCAGGGAAGGGCAATGAGCAGTTCTTC	CSAAAGKGNEQFF
NA	NA	TRBV18	TRBJ1-1	TGTGCCAGCTCACCAGGCCAGGGGTGGACTGAAGCTTTCTTT	CASSPGQGWTEAFF
NA	once	TRBV6-6	TRBJ1-1	TGTGCCAGCAGTTCTTACGGAGAAGTGAACACTGAAGCTTTCTTT	CASSSYGEVNTEAFF
NA	NA	TRBV5-1	TRBJ1-1	TGCGCCAGCAGCTTTCCAGGGTCGAACACTGAAGCTTTCTTT	CASSFPGSNTEAFF
TRBD1	NA	TRBV9	TRBJ2-5	TGTGCCAGCAGCGTATCCGGGACAGAACAAGAGACCCAGTACTTC	CASSVSGTEQETQYF
NA	NA	TRBV7-9	TRBJ1-4	TGTGCCAGCAGCGAGGACCGCCTAGCGGGAAAACTGTTTTTT	CASSEDRLAGKLFF
TRBD1	few	TRBV7-9	TRBJ1-1	TGTGCCAGCAGCCCTGGAACAGGGGACACTGAAGCTTTCTTT	CASSPGTGDTEAFF
NA	NA	TRBV29-1	TRBJ1-2	TGCAGCGGTCGGGGACAATCGAACTATGGCTACACCTTC	CSGRGQSNYGYTF
TRBD2	NA	TRBV19	TRBJ2-3	TGTATATGGTCGGTTACTAGCGGTACGGATACGCAGTATTTT	CIWSVTSGTDTQYF
TRBD1	NA	TRBV10-1	TRBJ1-5	TGCGCCAGCAGTGAAGGGCAGGGGGGCCAGCCCCAGCATTTT	CASSEGQGGQPQHF
TRBD2	NA	TRBV7-3	TRBJ2-7	TGTGCCAGCAGCTTAAGCGGGAGGTCCTACGAGCAGTACTTC	CASSLSGRSYEQYF
NA	once	TRBV20-1	TRBJ1-5	TGCAGTGCTAGAGTAGATCAGCCCCAGCATTTT	CSARVDQPQHF
NA	NA	TRBV6-5	TRBJ1-1	TGTGCCAGCAGTTACCCGACAGCGAACACTGAAGCTTTCTTT	CASSYPTANTEAFF
TRBD1	NA	TRBV14	TRBJ2-3	TGTGCCAGCAGCGAAGCAGGGGGAGCGGGCACAGATACGCAGTATTTT	CASSEAGGAGTDTQYF